This T cell receptor (beta chain) was observed in a study of shared clonotypes between healthy human individuals. Overall study: A couple of female and a few male donors aged 18 to 49 were enrolled.

The table came from immunoSEQ multiplex PCR; TCRdb's copy has only in-frame clones and leaves some out. The sample holds about 2.4 million clones, roughly 93% seen once. The J segment lost 6 bases and the V segment lost 5 bases, leaving 8 bases of the junction unmatched. The CDR3 has 15 amino acids. Germline CDR1 and CDR2: SGHTA and FQGNSA. This TCR was recovered from a man between 18 and 35 years old in good health. Some clones in this sample may be carry-over from other donors' samples. Input material: naive CD4+ T cells from PBMCs. As for subset: CD45RA+ positively selected. The rearrangement uses TRBV7-2 and TRBJ2-2; 8 positions agree with TRBD2. The CDR3 sequence: CASSHPGLVSGELFF. CDR3 bases: TGTGCCAGCAGCCATCCGGGACTAGTTTCCGGGGAGCTGTTTTTT.